This TCR beta chain was retrieved from a study of blood T cells in healthy people across ages (dated by TCRdb to about 2015). Study-level background: In model experiments, template switching captured roughly one uniquely barcoded TCR beta cDNA molecule for every two T cells. To track age-related changes in TCR beta repertoire diversity, the study relied on deep sequencing normalized with unique cDNA molecular identifiers. Donors were grouped into four age groups: young (average 16 years), middle-aged (roughly 38), aged (about 60) and long-lived (less than 85). To avoid experimental bias, donors of different ages were distributed randomly across sequencing lanes. Using the same blood draw, the study looked at two additional independent replicas of 1 million unique cDNA reads for two donors, one aged 18 to 30 and the other aged 80 or older. Paper-wide results and their limitations: Observed TCR beta diversity per million T cells fell roughly linearly with age, and a significant reduction was already apparent by age approximately 41. Since profiling was done on bulk unsorted PBMCs, naive and antigen-experienced compartments could not be conclusively compared. Estimates of total diversity based on one million sequenced T cells were regarded as lower bounds and as underestimates. Because donor CMV infection status was unknown, age-related changes in expanded clonotypes were potentially confounded. A strong correlation was found between observed TCR beta diversity and the percentage of naive T cells measured by flow cytometry. Compared with the aged group, more naive CD4+ T cells, fewer expanded clones and increased TCR diversity were shown by the long-lived group, suggesting age selection.

Donors were 30 to 45 systemically healthy Caucasian individuals from Russia aged 6 to 90 years. Around 10 milliliters of peripheral blood were collected from each donor into EDTA-treated Vacutainer tubes. Ficoll-Paque density-gradient centrifugation was used to isolate PBMCs, with at least 6.5 million per sample. Total RNA, at least 5 micrograms per sample, was extracted from PBMCs with Trizol reagent. The percentages of naive CD45RAhigh/CD27high T cells were determined by flow cytometry on a PBMC aliquot from every donor. The library came from 5' RACE. Sequencing was performed on an Illumina HiSeq 2500. A second PCR of roughly 7 to 12 cycles was run with a J-beta primer mix and a sample-barcoded 5' primer. Each TCR beta cDNA molecule received a unique molecular identifier from a template-switch 5' adaptor carrying 12 random nucleotides. Each sample yielded at least 2.5 million CDR3-containing paired-end reads. The Mint cDNA synthesis kit, primed by a TRBC-specific oligonucleotide, was used to synthesize first-strand cDNA from all RNA. After uracil-DNA glycosylase treatment, a first 18-cycle PCR used universal primers M1SS and BC2_uni_R on all cDNA. Under the source paper's analysis protocol: For normalization, 1 million high-quality reads, each with a distinct molecular identifier, were randomly selected from each sample. Instead of being binned into consensus sequences, reads with shared molecular identifiers were discarded. MiTCR, run with a Q25 quality threshold and the strictest error-elimination algorithm, handled CDR3 identification, clonotype clustering and error correction. A nonparametric unseen species model using Euler transformation provided a lower-bound estimate of total TCR beta diversity. TCRdb reworked the public reads: Q25 trimming with fastp, MiXCR clone assembly, productive beta chains retained. When rows share a CDR3 protein, they turn into one entry using the most common DNA and genes. The V and J calls were determined by TCRdb, not by the authors. The sample table holds over 1,200,000 distinct CDR3 sequences, of which around 59% were seen once. Jointly, the top ten make up approximately 7% of the sample.

To note about this clonotype: Its specific antigen is unknown. There are no base qualities to consult, and no much larger clone falls within one base.

The sequence was collected from a man younger than 30 in good health. Material: blood.

The CDR3 loop reads CSASPGGSSYEQYF. The sequenced DNA is TGCAGTGCTTCTCCCGGGGGCAGCTCCTACGAGCAGTACTTC. The rearrangement combines TRBV20-1 with TRBJ2-7, with the D call perhaps TRBD1 or TRBD2, each one matching 6 bases. Looking up the germline V gene (reference sequence) yields CDR1 DFQATT and CDR2 SNEGSKA. Including cysteine and phenylalanine, the CDR3 has 14 amino acids. Only the CDR3 part of the read is kept: 42 bases, read in frame from the first base. A distance of 14 bases separates the germline ends of V and J, which lose 5 bases and 0 bases respectively.